These T cell receptor beta chains were read from a single sample in a study of glioma-infiltrating T cells after dendritic cell vaccination. The protocol was immunoSEQ multiplex PCR, while the TCRdb copy is restricted to in-frame clones and leaves out a portion. The sample carries more than 85,000 clones, 90% recorded once. The sequencing used blood, collected after dendritic cell vaccination. These TCRs come from a human donor with glioblastoma. Both conserved end residues are part of each CDR3. The D gene is left open where the match is weak. Clone sizes are given selectively: once, few, many, or a class where the clone is expanded.

v_call	clone_size	d_call	j_call	cdr3_aa	cdr3_nt
TRBV6-1	.	TRBD2	TRBJ2-1	CASSEWGLAGGESYNEQFF	TGTGCCAGCAGTGAATGGGGACTAGCGGGAGGAGAATCCTACAATGAGCAGTTCTTC
TRBV5-6	.	.	TRBJ2-2	CASSLVFRDSNTGELFF	TGTGCCAGCAGCTTAGTGTTCCGAGACAGTAACACCGGGGAGCTGTTTTTT
TRBV5-4	.	TRBD1	TRBJ1-4	CASSRQGDNEKLFF	TGTGCCAGCAGCCGACAGGGGGATAATGAAAAACTGTTTTTT
TRBV6-5	.	.	TRBJ1-3	CASSSPIGEVGNTIYF	TGTGCCAGCAGTTCCCCGATAGGGGAGGTAGGAAACACCATATATTTT
TRBV7-9	.	.	TRBJ2-5	CASSLLTGQETQYF	TGTGCCAGCAGCCTCCTGACGGGACAAGAGACCCAGTACTTC
TRBV7-3	.	.	TRBJ1-1	CASSLSGSPGAEAFF	TGTGCCAGCAGCTTAAGCGGGTCTCCGGGCGCTGAAGCTTTCTTT
TRBV5-1	.	TRBD1	TRBJ2-7	CASSSGQGREQYF	TGCGCCAGCAGCTCGGGACAGGGGAGAGAGCAGTACTTC
TRBV18	few	.	TRBJ2-3	CASSASGGTDTQYF	TGTGCCAGCTCAGCCAGTGGAGGCACAGATACGCAGTATTTT
TRBV4-2	once	TRBD2	TRBJ2-3	CASSRAGGDTDTQYF	TGTGCCAGCAGCCGGGCGGGGGGCGACACAGATACGCAGTATTTT
TRBV18	once	.	TRBJ1-2	CASSPKGQLYGYTF	TGTGCCAGCTCACCGAAAGGACAGCTCTATGGCTACACCTTC
TRBV10-2	.	TRBD2	TRBJ2-7	CASRLTSGSYEQYF	TGCGCCAGCAGACTGACTAGCGGGTCCTACGAGCAGTACTTC
TRBV2	.	TRBD1	TRBJ1-6	CASSAPGQGSNSPLHF	TGTGCCAGCAGTGCCCCCGGACAGGGATCTAATTCCCCCCTCCACTTT
TRBV18	.	TRBD2	TRBJ2-1	CASSLVAPGTSGGIEQFF	TGTGCCAGCTCACTCGTGGCACCTGGGACTAGCGGGGGGATCGAGCAGTTCTTC
TRBV5-1	.	TRBD2	TRBJ2-1	CASSNSVSGGSGSYNEQFF	TGCGCCAGCTCCAACTCAGTTAGCGGGGGGAGTGGCTCCTACAATGAGCAGTTCTTC
TRBV6-1	.	.	TRBJ1-4	CASSEALAAYNEKLFF	TGTGCCAGCAGTGAAGCGCTTGCGGCATATAATGAAAAACTGTTTTTT
TRBV4-1	.	TRBD2	TRBJ2-1	CASSQMGLAGNEQFF	TGCGCCAGCAGCCAGATGGGCCTAGCGGGGAATGAGCAGTTCTTC
TRBV7-9	.	TRBD1	TRBJ1-1	CASNYRGDTEAFF	TGTGCCAGCAATTACAGGGGGGACACTGAAGCTTTCTTT
TRBV29-1	once	.	TRBJ1-2	CSVGSGTARYGYTF	TGCAGCGTTGGGAGCGGGACGGCTAGATATGGCTACACCTTC
TRBV11-2	.	TRBD1	TRBJ2-7	CASTMTGGALYEQYF	TGTGCCAGCACCATGACAGGGGGCGCTCTCTACGAGCAGTACTTC
TRBV5-1	.	TRBD1	TRBJ2-2	CASSLDRETGELFF	TGCGCCAGCAGCTTAGACAGGGAGACCGGGGAGCTGTTTTTT
TRBV19	.	.	TRBJ2-2	CASSYVATGELFF	TGTGCCAGTAGTTACGTAGCCACCGGGGAGCTGTTTTTT
TRBV6-6	once	.	TRBJ1-3	CASVKDNLRSGNTIYF	TGTGCCAGCGTCAAGGACAACCTTAGGTCTGGAAACACCATATATTTT
TRBV30	.	TRBD1	TRBJ1-4	CAWSETGLTSKLFF	TGTGCCTGGAGTGAGACAGGGCTCACATCAAAACTGTTTTTT
TRBV2	.	TRBD2	TRBJ2-7	CASCSGIDYEQYF	TGTGCCAGTTGTAGCGGGATAGATTACGAGCAGTACTTC
TRBV19	.	.	TRBJ1-5	CASSIEETKLSNQPQHF	TGTGCCAGTAGTATAGAAGAAACTAAACTGAGCAATCAGCCCCAGCATTTT
TRBV7-7	.	TRBD1	TRBJ1-2	CASRCRDRGPNYGYTF	TGTGCTAGCAGATGCCGGGACAGGGGGCCCAACTATGGCTACACCTTC
TRBV9	.	TRBD2	TRBJ2-3	CASSVSSTGGLTDTQYF	TGTGCCAGCAGCGTCTCCTCCACGGGGGGGCTCACAGATACGCAGTATTTT
TRBV4-2	.	.	TRBJ1-6	CASSRRAGEDNSPLHF	TGTGCCAGCAGCCGGCGTGCGGGAGAGGATAATTCCCCCCTCCACTTT
TRBV2	.	.	TRBJ2-1	CASSGGGGGIYNEQFF	TGTGCCAGCAGCGGAGGGGGGGGAGGGATTTACAATGAGCAGTTCTTC
TRBV9	.	.	TRBJ1-4	CASSVDGQEGYEKLFF	TGTGCCAGCAGCGTAGACGGGCAGGAGGGGTATGAAAAACTGTTTTTT
TRBV5-1	.	TRBD1	TRBJ2-7	CASSLPGTATYEQYF	TGCGCCAGCAGCCTACCCGGGACAGCAACCTACGAGCAGTACTTC
TRBV7-8	.	TRBD2	TRBJ2-3	CASSAGLAGPWNTQYF	TGTGCCAGCAGCGCAGGACTAGCGGGGCCCTGGAATACGCAGTATTTT
TRBV10-3	few	TRBD1	TRBJ1-2	CATFKDRGRLNYGYTF	TGTGCCACCTTTAAGGACAGGGGAAGGTTGAACTATGGCTACACCTTC
TRBV14	.	TRBD1	TRBJ2-1	CASSPDRGQYNEQFF	TGTGCCAGCAGCCCGGACAGGGGCCAATACAATGAGCAGTTCTTC
TRBV2	.	.	TRBJ2-2	CASSDTVIGELFF	TGTGCCAGCAGTGACACTGTAATCGGGGAGCTGTTTTTT
TRBV5-1	.	.	TRBJ2-5	CASSLTGTEIREQYF	TGCGCCAGCAGCCTGACCGGGACGGAAATACGGGAGCAGTACTTC
TRBV6-5	.	.	TRBJ2-5	CASSYSSGRETQYF	TGTGCCAGCAGTTACTCTTCAGGGCGAGAGACCCAGTACTTC
TRBV6-6	once	.	TRBJ1-1	CASSYPPTGSNTEAFF	TGTGCCAGCAGTTATCCCCCGACAGGATCAAACACTGAAGCTTTCTTT
TRBV11-2	.	.	TRBJ1-1	CASRRDRNTEAFF	TGTGCCAGCAGGCGCGACAGGAACACTGAAGCTTTCTTT
TRBV6-1	.	TRBD1	TRBJ2-7	CASGGQGSYEQYF	TGTGCCAGCGGGGGACAGGGGAGCTACGAGCAGTACTTC
TRBV30	.	.	TRBJ1-1	CAWSSTEYPMNTEAFF	TGTGCCTGGAGTTCGACAGAATATCCCATGAACACTGAAGCTTTCTTT
TRBV9	.	.	TRBJ2-3	CASGYEGGADTQYF	TGTGCCAGCGGATACGAGGGGGGGGCAGATACGCAGTATTTT